This T cell receptor (beta chain) originates from a study of T-cell memory formation after mild COVID-19. TCRdb redid the calling of the 5' RACE reads with MiXCR, one entry per CDR3 protein. The table shows roughly 620,000 distinct CDR3 sequences, with 15% to 20% occurring only once. V was trimmed by 1 base and J by 0 bases, leaving 13 bases between them. This CDR3 is 16 amino acids long. Per the germline V gene, CDR1 is MNHEY and CDR2 is SMNVEV (reference sequence). The sequence came from an adult woman who had mild COVID-19 (a few samples of this study predate the infection). Cell type and time point are not known. This rearrangement joins TRBV27 to TRBJ2-7; no firm D call. The sample taken for sequencing was PBMCs or a T cell subset sorted from them (not recorded which). CDR3 DNA sequence: TGTGCCAGCAGTTTATGGTCAGGCCAGAGCTCCTACGAGCAGTACTTC. Translating it yields CASSLWSGQSSYEQYF.